This T cell receptor beta chain stems from a study of T-cell reconstitution after alpha-beta-depleted transplantation in children. This CDR3 is built from 16 residues. The junction had 7 bases not matched to a gene; V was cut back by 1 base and J by 2 bases. Germline V gives CDR1 DFQATT, CDR2 SNEGSKA (reference sequence). Unique molecular identifiers were incorporated into the prepared TCRbeta library. TCRdb ran MiXCR on the PCR reads and lists one entry per CDR3 protein. The data contain about 600,000 distinct CDR3 sequences, roughly 10% of them singletons. The receptor's source is a human donor who donated a stem cell graft to a child with acute myeloid leukemia. Here the sequenced sample was PBMCs from the stem cell graft donor, taken from the stem cell graft. The J gene is TRBJ2-1, the V gene TRBV20-1; 8 bases align to TRBD2. CDR3 nucleotide sequence: TGCAGTGCTAGAGGTAGTGGAGCGGGGGCCTACAATGAGCAGTTCTTC. Protein sequence: CSARGSGAGAYNEQFF.